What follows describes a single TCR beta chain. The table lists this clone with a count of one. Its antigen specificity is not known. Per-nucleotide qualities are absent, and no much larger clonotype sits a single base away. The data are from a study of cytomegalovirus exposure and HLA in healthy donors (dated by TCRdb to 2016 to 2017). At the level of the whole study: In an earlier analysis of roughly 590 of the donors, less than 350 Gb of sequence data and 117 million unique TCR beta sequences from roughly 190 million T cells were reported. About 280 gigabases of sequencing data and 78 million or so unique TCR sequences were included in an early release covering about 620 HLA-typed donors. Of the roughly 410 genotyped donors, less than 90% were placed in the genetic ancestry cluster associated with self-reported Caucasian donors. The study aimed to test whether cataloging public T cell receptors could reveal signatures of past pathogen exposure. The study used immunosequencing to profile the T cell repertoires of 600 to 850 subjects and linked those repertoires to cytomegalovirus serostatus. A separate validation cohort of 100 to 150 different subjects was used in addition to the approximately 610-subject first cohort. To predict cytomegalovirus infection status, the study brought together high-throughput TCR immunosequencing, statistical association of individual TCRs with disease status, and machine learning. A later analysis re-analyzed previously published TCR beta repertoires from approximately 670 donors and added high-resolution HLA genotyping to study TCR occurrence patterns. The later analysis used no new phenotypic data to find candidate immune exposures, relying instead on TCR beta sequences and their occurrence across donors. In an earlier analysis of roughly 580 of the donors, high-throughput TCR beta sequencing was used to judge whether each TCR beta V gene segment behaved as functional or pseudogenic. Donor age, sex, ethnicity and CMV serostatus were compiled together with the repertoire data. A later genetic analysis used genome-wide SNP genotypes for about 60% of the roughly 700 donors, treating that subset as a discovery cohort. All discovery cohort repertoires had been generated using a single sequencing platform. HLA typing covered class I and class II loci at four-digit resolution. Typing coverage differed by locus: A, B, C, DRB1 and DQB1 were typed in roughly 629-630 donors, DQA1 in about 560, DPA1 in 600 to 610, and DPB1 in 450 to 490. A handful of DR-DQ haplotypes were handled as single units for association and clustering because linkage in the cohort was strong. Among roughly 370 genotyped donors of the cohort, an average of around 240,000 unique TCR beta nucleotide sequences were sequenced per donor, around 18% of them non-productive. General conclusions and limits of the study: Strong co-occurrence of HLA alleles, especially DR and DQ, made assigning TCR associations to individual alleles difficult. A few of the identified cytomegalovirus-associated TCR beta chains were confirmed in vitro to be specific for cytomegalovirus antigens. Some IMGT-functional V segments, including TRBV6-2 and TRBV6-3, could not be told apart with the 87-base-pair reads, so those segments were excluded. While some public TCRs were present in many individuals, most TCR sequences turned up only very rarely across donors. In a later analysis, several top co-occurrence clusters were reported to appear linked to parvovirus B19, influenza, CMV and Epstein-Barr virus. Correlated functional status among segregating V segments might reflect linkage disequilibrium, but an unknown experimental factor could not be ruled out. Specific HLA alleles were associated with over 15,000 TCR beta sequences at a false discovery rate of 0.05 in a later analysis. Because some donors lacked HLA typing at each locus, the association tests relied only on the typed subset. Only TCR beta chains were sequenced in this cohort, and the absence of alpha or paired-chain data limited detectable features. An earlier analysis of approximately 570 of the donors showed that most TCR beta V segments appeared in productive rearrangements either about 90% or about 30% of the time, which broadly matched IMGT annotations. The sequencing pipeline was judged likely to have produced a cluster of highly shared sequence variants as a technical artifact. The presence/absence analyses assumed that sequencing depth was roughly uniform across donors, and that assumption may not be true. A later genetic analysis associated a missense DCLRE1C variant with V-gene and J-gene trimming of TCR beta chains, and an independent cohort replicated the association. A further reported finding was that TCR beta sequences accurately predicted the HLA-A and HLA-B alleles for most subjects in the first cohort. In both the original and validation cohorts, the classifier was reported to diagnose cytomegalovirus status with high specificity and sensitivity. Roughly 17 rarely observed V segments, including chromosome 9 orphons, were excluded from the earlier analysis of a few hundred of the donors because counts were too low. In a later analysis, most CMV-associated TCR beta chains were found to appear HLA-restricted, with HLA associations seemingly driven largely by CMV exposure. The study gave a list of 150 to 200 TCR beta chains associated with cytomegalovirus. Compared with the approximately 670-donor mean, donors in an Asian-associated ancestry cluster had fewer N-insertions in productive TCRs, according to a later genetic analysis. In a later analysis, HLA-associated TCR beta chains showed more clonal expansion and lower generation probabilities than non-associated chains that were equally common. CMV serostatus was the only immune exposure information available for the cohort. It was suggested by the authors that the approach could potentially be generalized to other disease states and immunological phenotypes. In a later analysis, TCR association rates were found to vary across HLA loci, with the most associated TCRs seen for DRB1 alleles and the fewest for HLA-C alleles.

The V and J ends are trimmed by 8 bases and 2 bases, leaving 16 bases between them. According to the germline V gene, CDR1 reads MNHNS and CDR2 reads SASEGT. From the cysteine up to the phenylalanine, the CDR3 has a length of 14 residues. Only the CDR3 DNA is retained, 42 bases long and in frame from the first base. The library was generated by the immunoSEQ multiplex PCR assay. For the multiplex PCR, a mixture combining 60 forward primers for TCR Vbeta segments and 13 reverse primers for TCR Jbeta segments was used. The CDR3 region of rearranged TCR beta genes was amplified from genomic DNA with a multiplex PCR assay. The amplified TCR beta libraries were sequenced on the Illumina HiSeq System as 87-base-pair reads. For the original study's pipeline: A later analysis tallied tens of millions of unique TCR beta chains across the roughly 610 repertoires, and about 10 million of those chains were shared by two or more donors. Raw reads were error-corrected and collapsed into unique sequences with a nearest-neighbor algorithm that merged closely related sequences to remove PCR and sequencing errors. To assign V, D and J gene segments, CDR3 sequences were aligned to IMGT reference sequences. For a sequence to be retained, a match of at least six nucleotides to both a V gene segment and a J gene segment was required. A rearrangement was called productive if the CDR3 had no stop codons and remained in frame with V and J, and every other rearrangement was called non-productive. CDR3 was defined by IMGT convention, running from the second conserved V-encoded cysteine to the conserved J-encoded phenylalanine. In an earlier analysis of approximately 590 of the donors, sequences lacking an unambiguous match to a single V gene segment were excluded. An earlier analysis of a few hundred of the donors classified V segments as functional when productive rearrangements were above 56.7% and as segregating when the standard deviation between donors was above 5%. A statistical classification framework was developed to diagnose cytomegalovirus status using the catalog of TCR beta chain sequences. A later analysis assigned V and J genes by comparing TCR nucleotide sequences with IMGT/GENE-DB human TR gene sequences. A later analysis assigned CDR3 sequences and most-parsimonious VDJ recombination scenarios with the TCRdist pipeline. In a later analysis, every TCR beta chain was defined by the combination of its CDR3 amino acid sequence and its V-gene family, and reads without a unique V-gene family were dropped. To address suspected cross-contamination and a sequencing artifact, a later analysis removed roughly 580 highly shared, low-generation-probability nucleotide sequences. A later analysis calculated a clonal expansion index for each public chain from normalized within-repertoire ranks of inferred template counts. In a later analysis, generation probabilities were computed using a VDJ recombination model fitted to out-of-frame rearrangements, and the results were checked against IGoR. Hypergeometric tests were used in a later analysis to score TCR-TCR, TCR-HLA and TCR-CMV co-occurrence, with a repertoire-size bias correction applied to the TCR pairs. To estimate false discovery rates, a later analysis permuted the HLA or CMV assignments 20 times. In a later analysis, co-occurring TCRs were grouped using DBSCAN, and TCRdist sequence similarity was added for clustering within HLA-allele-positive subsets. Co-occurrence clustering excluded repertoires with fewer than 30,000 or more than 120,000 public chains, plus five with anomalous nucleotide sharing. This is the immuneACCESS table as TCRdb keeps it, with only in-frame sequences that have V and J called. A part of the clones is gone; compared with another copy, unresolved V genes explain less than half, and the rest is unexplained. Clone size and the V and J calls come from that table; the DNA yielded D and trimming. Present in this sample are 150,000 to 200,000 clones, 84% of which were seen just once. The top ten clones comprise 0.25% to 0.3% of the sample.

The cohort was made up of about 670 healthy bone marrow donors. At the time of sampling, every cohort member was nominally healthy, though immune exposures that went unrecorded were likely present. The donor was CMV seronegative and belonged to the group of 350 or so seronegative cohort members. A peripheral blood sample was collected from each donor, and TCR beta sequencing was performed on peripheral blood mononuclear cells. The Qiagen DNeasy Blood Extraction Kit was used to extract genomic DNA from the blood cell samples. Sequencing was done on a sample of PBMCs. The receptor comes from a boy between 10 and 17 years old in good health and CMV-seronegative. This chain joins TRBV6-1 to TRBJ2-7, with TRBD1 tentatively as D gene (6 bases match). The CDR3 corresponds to CASGQTGNTYEQYF. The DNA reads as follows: TGTGCCAGCGGCCAAACAGGGAATACCTACGAGCAGTACTTC.